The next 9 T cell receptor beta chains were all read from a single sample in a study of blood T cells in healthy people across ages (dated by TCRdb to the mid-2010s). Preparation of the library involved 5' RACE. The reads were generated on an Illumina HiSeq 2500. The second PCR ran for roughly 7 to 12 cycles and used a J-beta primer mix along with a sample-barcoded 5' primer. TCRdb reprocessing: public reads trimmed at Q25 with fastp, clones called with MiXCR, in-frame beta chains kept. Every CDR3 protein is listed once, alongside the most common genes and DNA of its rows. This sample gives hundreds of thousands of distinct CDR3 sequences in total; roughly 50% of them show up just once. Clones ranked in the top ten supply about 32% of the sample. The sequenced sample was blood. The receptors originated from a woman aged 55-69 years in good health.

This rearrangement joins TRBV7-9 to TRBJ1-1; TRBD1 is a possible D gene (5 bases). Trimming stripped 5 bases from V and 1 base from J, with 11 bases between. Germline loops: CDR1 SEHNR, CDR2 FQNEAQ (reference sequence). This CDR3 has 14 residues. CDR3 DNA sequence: TGTGCCAGCAGCGACGACAGACGGAACACTGAAGCTTTCTTT. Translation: CASSDDRRNTEAFF.

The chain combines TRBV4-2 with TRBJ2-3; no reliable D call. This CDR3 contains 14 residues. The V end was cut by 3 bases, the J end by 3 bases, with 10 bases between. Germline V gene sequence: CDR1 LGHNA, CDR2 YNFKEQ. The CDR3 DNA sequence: TGTGCCAGCAGCCATGAGCTTGTTACAGATACGCAGTATTTT. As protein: CASSHELVTDTQYF.

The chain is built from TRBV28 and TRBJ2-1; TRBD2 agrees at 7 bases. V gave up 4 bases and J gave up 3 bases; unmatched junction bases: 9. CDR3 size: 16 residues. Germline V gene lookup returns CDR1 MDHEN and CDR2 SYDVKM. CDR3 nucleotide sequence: TGTGCCAGCAGTTCGATGACTCTAGCGGACTACAATGAGCAGTTCTTC. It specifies CASSSMTLADYNEQFF.

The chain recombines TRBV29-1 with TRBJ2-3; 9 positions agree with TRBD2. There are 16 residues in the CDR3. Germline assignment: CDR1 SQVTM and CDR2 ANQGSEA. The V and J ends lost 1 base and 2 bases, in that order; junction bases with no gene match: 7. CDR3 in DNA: TGCAGCGTTGAAGCCCGACTAGCGGCCACCACAGATACGCAGTATTTT. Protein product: CSVEARLAATTDTQYF.

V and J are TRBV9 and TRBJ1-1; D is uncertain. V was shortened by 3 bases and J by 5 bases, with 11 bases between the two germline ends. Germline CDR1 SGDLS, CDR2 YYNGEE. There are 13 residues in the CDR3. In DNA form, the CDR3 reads TGTGCCAGCAGCGCAAGGGTGAGGACTGAAGCTTTCTTT. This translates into CASSARVRTEAFF.

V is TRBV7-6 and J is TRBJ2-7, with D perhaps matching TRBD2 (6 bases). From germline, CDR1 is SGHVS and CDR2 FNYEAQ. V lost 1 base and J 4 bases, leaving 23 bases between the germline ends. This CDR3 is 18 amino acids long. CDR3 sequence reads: CASSLGVGPRRGAYEQYF. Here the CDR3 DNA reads TGTGCCAGCAGCTTAGGGGTAGGGCCTAGGCGGGGCGCTTACGAGCAGTACTTC.

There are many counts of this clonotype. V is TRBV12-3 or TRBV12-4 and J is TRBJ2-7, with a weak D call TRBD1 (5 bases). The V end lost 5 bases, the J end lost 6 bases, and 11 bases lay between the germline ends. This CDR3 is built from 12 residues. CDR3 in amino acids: CASSPTGGEQYF. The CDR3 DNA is TGTGCCAGCAGTCCTACAGGTGGCGAGCAGTACTTC.

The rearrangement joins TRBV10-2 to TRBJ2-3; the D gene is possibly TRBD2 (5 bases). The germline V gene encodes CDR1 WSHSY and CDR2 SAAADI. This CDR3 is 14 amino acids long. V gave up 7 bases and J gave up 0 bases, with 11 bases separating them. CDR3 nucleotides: TGCGCCAGCAAGCGCGGGTCAAGCACAGATACGCAGTATTTT. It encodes CASKRGSSTDTQYF.

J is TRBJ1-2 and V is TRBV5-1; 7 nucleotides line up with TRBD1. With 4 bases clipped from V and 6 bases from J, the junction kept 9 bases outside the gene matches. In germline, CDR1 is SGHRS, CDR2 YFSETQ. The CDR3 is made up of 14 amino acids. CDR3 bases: TGCGCCAGCAGCGTCCTAACAGGGGAGGATGGCTACACCTTC. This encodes CASSVLTGEDGYTF.